Each of the 21 T cell receptor beta chains below was sequenced from the same sample in a study of T cell clusters in autoimmune cytopenias. TRB was amplified by touch-down multiplex PCR, primer pools A and B combined. Reprocessing the multiplex PCR reads, TCRdb reports a single entry for every CDR3 protein and omits DNA. Its listing shows approximately 11,000 distinct CDR3 sequences. TRB was amplified from approximately 230 ng of peripheral blood genomic DNA per sample. These sequences were also reported in another study, on T cell repertoires in aging, cancer and after chemotherapy.

Sequencing was done on a sample of peripheral blood. Receptor source: a human donor in good health.

This clonotype is labeled medium-sized based on frequency. J is TRBJ2-2 and V is TRBV6-5. Germline V gene data show CDR1 as MNHEY and CDR2 as SVGAGI. This CDR3 is 14 amino acids long. CDR3 sequence: CASSYSKVTGELFF.

This clonotype counts as medium-sized by frequency. The chain employs TRBV30 and TRBJ1-4. Germline lookup yields CDR1 GTSNPN and CDR2 SVGIG (reference sequence). CDR3 size: 13 residues. CDR3 residues: CAWSATRTYGLFF.

Judged by frequency, this clonotype is medium-sized. The CDR3 is CASSRQRANTGELFF. This chain joins TRBV12-3 or TRBV12-4 and TRBJ2-2. The CDR3 has 15 residues.

This clonotype is classed as medium-sized by frequency. This chain joins TRBV19 and TRBJ2-7; the D call of TRBD1 rests on TCRdb alone, since no DNA is present to check it. Germline assignment: CDR1 LNHDA and CDR2 SQIVND (reference sequence). This CDR3 is built from 14 residues. The CDR3: CASATGGRFYEQYF. Full variable domain (outside the CDR3, taken from reference TRBV19 and TRBJ2-7): DGGITQSPKYLFRKEGQNVTLSCEQNLNHDAMYWYRQDPGQGLRLIYYSQIVNDFQKGDIAEGYSVSREKKESFPLTVTSAQKNPTAFYLCASATGGRFYEQYFGPGTRLTVT.

Judged by frequency, this clonotype is medium-sized. The chain links TRBV29-1 to TRBJ2-5; TCRdb names TRBD1, which stays unverified in the absence of DNA. CDR1 SQVTM and CDR2 ANQGSEA come from the germline V gene. The CDR3 contains 15 residues. The CDR3 loop reads CSVTYTGGRGETQYF.

The chain has TRBV12-3 or TRBV12-4 and TRBJ2-7. The CDR3 spans 15 residues. The CDR3 spells CASRRADLPSYEQYF.

The chain is built from TRBV19 and TRBJ2-3; the TRBD1 assignment by TCRdb is unverifiable without DNA. The CDR3 covers 13 residues. CDR1 is LNHDA, CDR2 SQIVND, per germline (reference sequence). The CDR3 spells CASSRTESDTQYF.

This sequence joins TRBV2 and TRBJ2-3; TCRdb's D call, TRBD2, is unchecked because there is no DNA. Germline-derived CDR1 and CDR2 are SNHLY and FYNNEI. The CDR3 contains 14 residues. CDR3 amino acids: CASRTSGMRDTQYF.

This chain connects TRBV6-2 or TRBV6-3 to TRBJ1-2; the TCRdb D gene call, TRBD1, has no DNA to confirm it. Germline CDR1 reads MNHEY; CDR2 reads SVGEGT. This CDR3 region has 14 residues. The CDR3 loop is CASSSTGGGYGYTF.

The chain combines TRBV18 with TRBJ2-7; with no DNA, the TCRdb D assignment of TRBD1 cannot be verified. The germline V gene has CDR1 KGHSH and CDR2 LQKENI. The CDR3 has 16 residues. The CDR3 region is CASSSGGAANTYEQYF.

CDR3 sequence: CASSTTSGSTDTQYF. The V and J genes are TRBV6-2 or TRBV6-3 and TRBJ2-3; the TRBD2 assignment by TCRdb is unverifiable without DNA. The CDR3 has 15 amino acids. Per the germline V gene, CDR1 is MNHEY and CDR2 is SVGEGT.

The J gene is TRBJ2-5, the V gene TRBV20-1; TCRdb proposes TRBD1, but this gene call is untestable without DNA. The CDR3 covers 16 residues. CDR1 DFQATT and CDR2 SNEGSKA come from the germline V gene (reference sequence). CDR3: CSAPGTGDQIGGTQYF.

The chain joins TRBV6-5 to TRBJ2-7; TCRdb proposes TRBD2, but this gene call is untestable without DNA. The germline gives CDR1 MNHEY, CDR2 SVGAGI. This CDR3 region has 15 residues. CDR3 sequence reads: CASVDASGTSYEQYF.

V usage is TRBV10-3 and J usage is TRBJ2-1; TCRdb proposes TRBD1, but this gene call is untestable without DNA. CDR1 is ENHRY, CDR2 SYGVKD, per germline. This CDR3 comprises 14 residues. The CDR3 reads CAISEGGSYNEQFF.

This chain uses TRBV5-4 with TRBJ2-3. Germline V gene lookup returns CDR1 SGHNT and CDR2 YYREEE (reference sequence). The CDR3 length is 14 residues. The CDR3 loop reads CASSQEPYTDTQYF.

This clonotype is called medium-sized based on its frequency. The chain links TRBV11-1 to TRBJ1-6; without DNA, the TCRdb call of TRBD1 cannot be checked. The germline CDR1 and CDR2 sequences are SGHAT and FQDESV (reference sequence). The CDR3 spans 14 residues. CDR3 sequence reads: CASSSEPTVSPLHF.

CDR3 loop: CASSIGQGGYGYTF. The chain joins TRBV6-5 to TRBJ1-2; TCRdb's D call of TRBD1 is untestable without DNA. Germline V gene lookup returns CDR1 MNHEY and CDR2 SVGAGI. This CDR3 has 14 residues.

Considering frequency, this clonotype is medium-sized. The chain is built from TRBV6-5 and TRBJ1-2; TCRdb designates TRBD1, a call that cannot be tested without DNA. CDR3 length: 14 amino acids. Germline V gene lookup returns CDR1 MNHEY and CDR2 SVGAGI. CDR3 amino acids: CASRPTGDRSGYTF.

Its frequency marks this clonotype as medium-sized (0.01 to 0.1%). The CDR3 is CAWIVCHPRGSNQPQHF. The V gene is TRBV30, the J gene TRBJ1-5; checking the TCRdb D call of TRBD1 is not possible without DNA. Per germline, CDR1 GTSNPN and CDR2 SVGIG (reference sequence). The CDR3 contains 17 residues.

This rearrangement joins TRBV6-2 or TRBV6-3 to TRBJ1-1; TCRdb reports TRBD1, a call that lacks DNA to check it against. The CDR3 spans 13 residues. Germline V gene lookup returns CDR1 MNHEY and CDR2 SVGEGT. CDR3: CASSLQENTEAFF.

The chain has TRBV18 and TRBJ1-1; without DNA, the TCRdb call of TRBD1 cannot be checked. There are 16 residues in the CDR3. Germline V gene data show CDR1 as KGHSH and CDR2 as LQKENI. CDR3 amino acids: CASSERQGTTNTEAFF.